This record looks at one TCR beta chain sequence and its context. Its matching antigen is unknown. Generated by immunoSEQ multiplex PCR, the TCRdb table keeps only in-frame clones and is missing some. The sample carries roughly 89,000 clones, about nine tenths recorded once. CDR1 is KGHSH and CDR2 is LQKENI in the germline V gene. Trimming shortened V by 4 bases and J by 2 bases, and 20 bases separated the two germline ends. The CDR3 is 18 amino acids. The entry originates in a study of OX40 agonist ivuxolimab in advanced cancers. Whole-study results and caveats: Averaged across samples, CD8+ T cells carried more expanded clones than CD4+ did.

This rearrangement joins TRBV18 to TRBJ1-4; D unresolved. This clonotype was sampled from an adult with an advanced solid tumor such as melanoma, head and neck, liver or kidney cancer. Sequences were derived from CD4+ or CD8+ T cells sorted from blood, sampled in a trial of the OX40 agonist ivuxolimab. In DNA, the CDR3 is TGTGCCAGCTCACAGCTCCACGGGTCAAAATCGACTAATGAAAAACTGTTTTTT. Amino acids: CASSQLHGSKSTNEKLFF.